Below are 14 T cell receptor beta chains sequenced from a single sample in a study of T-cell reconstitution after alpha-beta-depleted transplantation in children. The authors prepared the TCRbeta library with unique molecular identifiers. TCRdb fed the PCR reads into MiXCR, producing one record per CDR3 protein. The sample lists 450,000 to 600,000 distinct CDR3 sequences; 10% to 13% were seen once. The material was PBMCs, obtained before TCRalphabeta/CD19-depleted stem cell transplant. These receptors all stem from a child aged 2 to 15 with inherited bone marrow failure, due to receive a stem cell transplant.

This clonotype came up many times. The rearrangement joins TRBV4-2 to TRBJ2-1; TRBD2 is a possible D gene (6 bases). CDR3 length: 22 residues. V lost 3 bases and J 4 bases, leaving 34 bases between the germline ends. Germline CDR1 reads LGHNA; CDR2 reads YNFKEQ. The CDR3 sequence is CASSQEAGRASFGQAQYNEQFF. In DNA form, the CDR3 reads TGTGCCAGCAGCCAGGAGGCGGGGCGGGCTAGCTTTGGGCAGGCCCAATACAATGAGCAGTTCTTC.

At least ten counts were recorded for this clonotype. This CDR3 reads CASSPDSIEQYF. CDR3 sequence (DNA): TGCGCCAGCAGTCCGGACAGCATCGAGCAGTACTTC. The chain carries TRBV5-1 and TRBJ2-7; maybe TRBD1 (6 bases). CDR3 length equals 12 residues. Germline V gene sequence: CDR1 SGHRS, CDR2 YFSETQ. Trimming removed 5 bases from V and 6 bases from J, with 12 bases in between.

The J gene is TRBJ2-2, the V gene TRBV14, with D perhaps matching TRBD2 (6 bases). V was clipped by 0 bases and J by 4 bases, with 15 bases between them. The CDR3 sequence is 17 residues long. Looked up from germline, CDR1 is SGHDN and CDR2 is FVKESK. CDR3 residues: CASSQDRASETTGELFF. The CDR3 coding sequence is TGTGCCAGCAGCCAAGATCGGGCTAGCGAGACCACCGGGGAGCTGTTTTTT. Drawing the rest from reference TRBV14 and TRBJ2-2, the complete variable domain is EAGVTQFPSHSVIEKGQTVTLRCDPISGHDNLYWYRRVMGKEIKFLLHFVKESKQDESGMPNNRFLAERTGGTYSTLKVQPAELEDSGVYFCASSQDRASETTGELFFGEGSRLTVL.

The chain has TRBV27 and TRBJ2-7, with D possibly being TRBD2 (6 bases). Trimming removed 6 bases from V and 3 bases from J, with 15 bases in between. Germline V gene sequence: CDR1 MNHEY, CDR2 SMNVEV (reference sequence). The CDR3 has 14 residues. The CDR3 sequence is CASSLGLFYYEQYF. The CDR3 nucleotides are TGTGCCAGCAGCCTCGGACTATTTTACTACGAGCAGTACTTC.

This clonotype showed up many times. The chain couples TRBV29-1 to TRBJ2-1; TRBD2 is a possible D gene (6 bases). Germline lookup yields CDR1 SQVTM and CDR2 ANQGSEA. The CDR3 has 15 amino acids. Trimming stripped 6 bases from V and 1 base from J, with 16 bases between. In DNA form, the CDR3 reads TGCAGCGTGCCCCGGCGGCGGGATTCCTACAATGAGCAGTTCTTC. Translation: CSVPRRRDSYNEQFF.

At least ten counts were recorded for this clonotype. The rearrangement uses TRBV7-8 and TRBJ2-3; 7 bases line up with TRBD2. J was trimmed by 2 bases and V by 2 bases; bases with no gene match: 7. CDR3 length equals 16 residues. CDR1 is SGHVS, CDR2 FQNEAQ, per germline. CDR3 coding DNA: TGTGCCAGCAGCTTATTGGGGACTATGAACACAGATACGCAGTATTTT. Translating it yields CASSLLGTMNTDTQYF.

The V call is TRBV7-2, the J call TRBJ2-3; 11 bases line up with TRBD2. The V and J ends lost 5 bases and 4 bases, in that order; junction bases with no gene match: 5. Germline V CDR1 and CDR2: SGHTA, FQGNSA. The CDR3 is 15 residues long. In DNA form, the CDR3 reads TGTGCCAGCAGCAGGCCTAGCGGGAGGTCAGATACGCAGTATTTT. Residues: CASSRPSGRSDTQYF. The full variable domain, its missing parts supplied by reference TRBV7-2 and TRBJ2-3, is GAGVSQSPSNKVTEKGKDVELRCDPISGHTALYWYRQSLGQGLEFLIYFQGNSAPDKSGLPSDRFSAERTGGSVSTLTIQRTQQEDSAVYLCASSRPSGRSDTQYFGPGTRLTVL.

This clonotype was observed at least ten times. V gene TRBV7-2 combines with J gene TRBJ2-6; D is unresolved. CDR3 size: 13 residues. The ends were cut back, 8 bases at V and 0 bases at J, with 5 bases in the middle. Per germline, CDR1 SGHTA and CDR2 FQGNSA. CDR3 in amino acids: CASAYSGANVLTF. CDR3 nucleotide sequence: TGTGCCAGCGCTTACTCTGGGGCCAACGTCCTGACTTTC.

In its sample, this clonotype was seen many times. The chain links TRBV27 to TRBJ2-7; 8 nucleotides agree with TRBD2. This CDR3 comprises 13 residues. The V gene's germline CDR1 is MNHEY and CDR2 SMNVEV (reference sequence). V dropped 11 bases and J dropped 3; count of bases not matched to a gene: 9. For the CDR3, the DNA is TGTGCCTCCCGTCGAGCGGGAGACTACGAGCAGTACTTC. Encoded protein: CASRRAGDYEQYF.

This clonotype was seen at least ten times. CDR3 protein: CASSSPNRGRGEKLFF. The CDR3 nucleotides read TGTGCCAGCAGCAGCCCAAATCGCGGGCGCGGAGAAAAACTGTTTTTT. The chain employs TRBV12-3 or TRBV12-4 and TRBJ1-4, with unresolved D. Deletions cut 6 bases from V and 8 bases from J, with 22 bases between. The CDR3 runs 16 residues.

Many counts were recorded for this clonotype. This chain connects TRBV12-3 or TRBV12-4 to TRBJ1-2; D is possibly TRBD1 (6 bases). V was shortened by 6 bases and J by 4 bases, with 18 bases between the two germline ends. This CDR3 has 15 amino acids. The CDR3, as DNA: TGTGCCAGCAGCTGGGGGGTACAGGGTGCCTATGGCTACACCTTC. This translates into CASSWGVQGAYGYTF.

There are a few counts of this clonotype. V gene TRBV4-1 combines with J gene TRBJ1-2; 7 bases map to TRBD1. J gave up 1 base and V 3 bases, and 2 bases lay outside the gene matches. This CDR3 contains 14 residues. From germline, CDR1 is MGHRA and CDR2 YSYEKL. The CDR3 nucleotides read TGCGCCAGCAGCCACCAGGGGGTTAACTATGGCTACACCTTC. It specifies CASSHQGVNYGYTF.

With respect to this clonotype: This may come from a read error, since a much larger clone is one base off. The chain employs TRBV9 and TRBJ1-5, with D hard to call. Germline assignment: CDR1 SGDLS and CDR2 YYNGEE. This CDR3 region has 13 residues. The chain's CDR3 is CASSVGGNQPHHF. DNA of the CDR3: TGTGCCAGCAGCGTAGGAGGCAATCAGCCCCATCATTTT. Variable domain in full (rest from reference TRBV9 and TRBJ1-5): DSGVTQTPKHLITATGQRVTLRCSPRSGDLSVYWYQQSLDQGLQFLIQYYNGEERAKGNILERFSAQQFPDLHSELNLSSLELGDSALYFCASSVGGNQPHHFGDGTRLSIL.

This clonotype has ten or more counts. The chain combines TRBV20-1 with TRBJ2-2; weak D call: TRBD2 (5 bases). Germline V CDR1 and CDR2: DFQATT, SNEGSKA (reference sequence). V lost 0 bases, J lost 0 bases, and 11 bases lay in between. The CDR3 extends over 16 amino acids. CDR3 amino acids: CSARDGGISNTGELFF. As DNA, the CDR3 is TGCAGTGCTAGAGATGGAGGTATATCGAACACCGGGGAGCTGTTTTTT.